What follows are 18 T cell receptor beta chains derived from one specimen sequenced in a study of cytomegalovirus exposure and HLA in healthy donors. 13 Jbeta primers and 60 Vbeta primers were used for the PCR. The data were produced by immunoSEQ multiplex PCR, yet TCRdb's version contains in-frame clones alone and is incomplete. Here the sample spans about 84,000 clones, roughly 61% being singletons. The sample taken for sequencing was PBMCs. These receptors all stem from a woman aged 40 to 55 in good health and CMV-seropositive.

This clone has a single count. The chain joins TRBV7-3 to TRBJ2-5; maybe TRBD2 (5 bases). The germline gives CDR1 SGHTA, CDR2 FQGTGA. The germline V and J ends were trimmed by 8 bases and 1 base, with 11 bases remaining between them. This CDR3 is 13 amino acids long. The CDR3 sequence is CASSLGVQETQYF. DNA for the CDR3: TGTGCCAGCTCGCTCGGGGTCCAAGAGACCCAGTACTTC.

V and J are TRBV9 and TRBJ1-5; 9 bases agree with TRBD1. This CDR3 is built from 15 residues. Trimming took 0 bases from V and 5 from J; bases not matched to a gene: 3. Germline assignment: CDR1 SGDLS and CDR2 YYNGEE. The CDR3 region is CASSVGGTGYQPQHF. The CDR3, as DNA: TGTGCCAGCAGCGTAGGGGGGACAGGGTATCAGCCCCAGCATTTT.

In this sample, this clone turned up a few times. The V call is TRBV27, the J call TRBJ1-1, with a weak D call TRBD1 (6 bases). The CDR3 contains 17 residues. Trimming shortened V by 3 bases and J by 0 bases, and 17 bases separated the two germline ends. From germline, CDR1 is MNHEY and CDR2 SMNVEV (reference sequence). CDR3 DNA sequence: TGTGCCAGCAGTTTCCAGGGTCTACAGGGTATGAACACTGAAGCTTTCTTT. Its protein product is CASSFQGLQGMNTEAFF.

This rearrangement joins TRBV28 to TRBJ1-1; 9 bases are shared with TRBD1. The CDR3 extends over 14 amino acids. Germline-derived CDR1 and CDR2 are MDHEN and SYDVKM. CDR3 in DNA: TGTGACGATTGGACAGGGGTTTTTGACACTGAAGCTTTCTTT. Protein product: CDDWTGVFDTEAFF. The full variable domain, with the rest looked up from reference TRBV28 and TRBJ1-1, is DVKVTQSSRYLVKRTGEKVFLECVQDMDHENMFWYRQDPGLGLRLIYFSYDVKMKEKGDIPEGYSVSREKKERFSLILESASTNQTSMYLCDDWTGVFDTEAFFGQGTRLTVV.

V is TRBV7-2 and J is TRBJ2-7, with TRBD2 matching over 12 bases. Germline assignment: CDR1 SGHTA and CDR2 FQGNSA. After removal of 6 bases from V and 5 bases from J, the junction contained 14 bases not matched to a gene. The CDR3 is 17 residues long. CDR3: CASSLSTSGRLGHEQYF. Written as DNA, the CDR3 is TGTGCCAGCAGTCTCTCGACTAGCGGGAGATTAGGGCACGAGCAGTACTTC. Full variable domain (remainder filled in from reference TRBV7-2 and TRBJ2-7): GAGVSQSPSNKVTEKGKDVELRCDPISGHTALYWYRQSLGQGLEFLIYFQGNSAPDKSGLPSDRFSAERTGGSVSTLTIQRTQQEDSAVYLCASSLSTSGRLGHEQYFGPGTRLTVT.

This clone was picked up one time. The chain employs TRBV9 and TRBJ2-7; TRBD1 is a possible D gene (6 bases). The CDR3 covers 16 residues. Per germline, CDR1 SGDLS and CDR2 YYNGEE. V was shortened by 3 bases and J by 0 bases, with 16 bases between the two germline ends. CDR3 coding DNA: TGTGCCAGCAGCGGACGGACAGCGCAATTCTCCTACGAGCAGTACTTC. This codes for CASSGRTAQFSYEQYF.

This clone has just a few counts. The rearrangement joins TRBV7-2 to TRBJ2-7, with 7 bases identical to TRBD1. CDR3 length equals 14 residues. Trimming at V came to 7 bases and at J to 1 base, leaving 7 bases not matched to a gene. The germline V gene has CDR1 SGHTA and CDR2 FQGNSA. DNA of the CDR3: TGTGCCAGCACATTTGGGACAGTATCCTACGAGCAGTACTTC. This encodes CASTFGTVSYEQYF.

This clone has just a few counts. CDR3 in DNA: TGCGCCAGCAGCCAAAAAACTAGCGGGGGAGAGGCCGGGGAGCTGTTTTTT. Translated, it gives CASSQKTSGGEAGELFF. The V and J genes are TRBV4-1 and TRBJ2-2; TRBD2 matches 11 bases. The CDR3 sequence is 17 residues long. J was trimmed by 6 bases and V by 2 bases; bases with no gene match: 8. The germline gives CDR1 MGHRA, CDR2 YSYEKL.

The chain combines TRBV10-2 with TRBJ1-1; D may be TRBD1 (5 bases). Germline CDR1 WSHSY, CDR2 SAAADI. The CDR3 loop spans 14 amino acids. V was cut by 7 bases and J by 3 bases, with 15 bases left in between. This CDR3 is CASILDGGDTEAFF. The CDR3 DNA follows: TGCGCCAGCATTCTAGACGGGGGGGACACTGAAGCTTTCTTT.

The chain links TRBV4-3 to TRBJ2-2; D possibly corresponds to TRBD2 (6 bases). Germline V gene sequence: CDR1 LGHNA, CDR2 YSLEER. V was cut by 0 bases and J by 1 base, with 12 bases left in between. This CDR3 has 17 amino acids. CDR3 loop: CASSQDLGSGNTGELFF. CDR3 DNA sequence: TGCGCCAGCAGCCAAGATCTGGGTAGCGGGAACACCGGGGAGCTGTTTTTT.

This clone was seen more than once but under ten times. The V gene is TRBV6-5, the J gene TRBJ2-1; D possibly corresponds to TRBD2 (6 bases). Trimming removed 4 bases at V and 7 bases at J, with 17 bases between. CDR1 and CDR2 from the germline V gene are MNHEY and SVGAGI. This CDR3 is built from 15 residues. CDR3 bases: TGTGCCAGCAGTTTCCGCGGGGAAACCTTTAATGAGCAGTTCTTC. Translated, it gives CASSFRGETFNEQFF.

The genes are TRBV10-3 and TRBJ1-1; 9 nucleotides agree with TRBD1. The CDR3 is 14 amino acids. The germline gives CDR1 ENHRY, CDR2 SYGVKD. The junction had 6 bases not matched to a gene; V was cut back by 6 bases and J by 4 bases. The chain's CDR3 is CAIRGQGEATEAFF. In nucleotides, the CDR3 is TGTGCCATCAGGGGACAGGGAGAGGCCACTGAAGCTTTCTTT.

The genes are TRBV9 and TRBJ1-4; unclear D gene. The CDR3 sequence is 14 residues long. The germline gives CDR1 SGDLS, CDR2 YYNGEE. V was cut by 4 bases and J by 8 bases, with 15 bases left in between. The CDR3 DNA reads TGTGCCAGCAGCACCCCGGGTACCGGGGAAAAACTGTTTTTT. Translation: CASSTPGTGEKLFF. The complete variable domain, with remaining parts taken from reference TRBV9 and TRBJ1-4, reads DSGVTQTPKHLITATGQRVTLRCSPRSGDLSVYWYQQSLDQGLQFLIQYYNGEERAKGNILERFSAQQFPDLHSELNLSSLELGDSALYFCASSTPGTGEKLFFGSGTQLSVL.

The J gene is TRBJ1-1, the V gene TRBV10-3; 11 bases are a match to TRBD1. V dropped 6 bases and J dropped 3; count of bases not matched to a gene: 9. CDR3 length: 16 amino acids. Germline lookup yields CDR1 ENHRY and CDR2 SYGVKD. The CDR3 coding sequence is TGTGCCATCAGCCCGGGACAGGGGGTAGGGGACACTGAAGCTTTCTTT. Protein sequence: CAISPGQGVGDTEAFF.

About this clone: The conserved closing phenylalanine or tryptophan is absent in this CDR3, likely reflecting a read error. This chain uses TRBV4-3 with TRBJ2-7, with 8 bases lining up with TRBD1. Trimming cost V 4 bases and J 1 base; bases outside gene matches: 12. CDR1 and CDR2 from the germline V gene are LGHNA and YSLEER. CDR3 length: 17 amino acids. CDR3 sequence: CASSPAAPRDRSYEQYL. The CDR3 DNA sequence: TGCGCCAGCAGCCCAGCGGCCCCCCGGGACAGGTCCTACGAGCAGTACCTC.

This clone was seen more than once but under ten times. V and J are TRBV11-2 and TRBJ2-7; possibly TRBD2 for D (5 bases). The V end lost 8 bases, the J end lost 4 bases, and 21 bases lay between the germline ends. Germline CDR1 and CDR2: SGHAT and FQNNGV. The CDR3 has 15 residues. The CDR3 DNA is TGTGCCAGCCGGGGTGTAACCTTCCTCTCATACGAGCAGTACTTC. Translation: CASRGVTFLSYEQYF.

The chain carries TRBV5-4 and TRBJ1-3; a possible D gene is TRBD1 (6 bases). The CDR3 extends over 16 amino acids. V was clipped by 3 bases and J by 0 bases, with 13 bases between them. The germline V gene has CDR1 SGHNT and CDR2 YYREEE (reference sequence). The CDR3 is CASSSWSGDSGNTIYF. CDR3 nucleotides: TGTGCCAGCAGCTCATGGTCAGGGGACTCTGGAAACACCATATATTTT.

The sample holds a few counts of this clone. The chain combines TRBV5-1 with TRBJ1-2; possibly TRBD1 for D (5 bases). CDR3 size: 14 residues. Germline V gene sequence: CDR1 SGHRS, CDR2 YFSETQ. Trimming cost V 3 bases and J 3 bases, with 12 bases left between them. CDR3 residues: CASSSQSGYYGYTF. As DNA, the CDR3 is TGCGCCAGCAGCTCACAGTCAGGGTACTATGGCTACACCTTC.